This is a list of T cell receptor beta chains from one sample in a study of blood T cell repertoires in COVID-19. Profiled with immunoSEQ multiplex PCR; TCRdb holds only in-frame clones, not every one. The table records under 300,000 clones, around 84% of them present only once. The sequenced material came from PBMCs or T cells enriched from blood (not recorded which). These receptors were obtained from a woman in her 50s who had recovered from COVID-19. CDR3s include the opening cysteine and the closing phenylalanine or tryptophan. Each record gives: J gene, V gene, D gene, CDR3 length, clone size, CDR3 protein, CDR3 DNA. D genes are given only for firm matches. Clone size, where shown, is once, few, many, or a class for clones that have expanded.

TRBJ2-1 | TRBV15 | . | 15 | . | CATSALGTLDYEQFF | TGTGCCACCAGCGCCCTCGGGACACTGGATTATGAGCAGTTCTTC
TRBJ2-7 | TRBV5-6 | TRBD2 | 15 | . | CASSFRTRDGYEQYF | TGTGCCAGCAGCTTCCGGACTAGGGATGGATACGAGCAGTACTTC
TRBJ2-1 | TRBV29-1 | . | 14 | . | CSLNYGSGHNEQFF | TGCAGCTTGAACTACGGGAGCGGACACAATGAGCAGTTCTTC
TRBJ2-1 | TRBV6-2/TRBV6-3 | . | 17 | . | CASSDSATSGSYNEQFF | TGTGCCAGCAGTGACTCGGCGACTAGTGGTTCCTACAATGAGCAGTTCTTC
TRBJ2-2 | TRBV4-1 | . | 16 | . | CASSQTRGPNTGELFF | TGCGCCAGCAGCCAAACGCGGGGGCCGAACACCGGGGAGCTGTTTTTT
TRBJ2-7 | TRBV27 | . | 16 | . | CASSPRDGKSSYEQYF | TGTGCCAGCAGTCCTAGAGACGGGAAGAGCTCCTACGAGCAGTACTTC
TRBJ2-1 | TRBV5-6 | TRBD2 | 15 | . | CASCPSGRTYNEQFF | TGTGCCAGCTGCCCTAGCGGGAGGACCTACAATGAGCAGTTCTTC
TRBJ1-6 | TRBV19 | TRBD1 | 13 | . | CACSTGVNSPLHF | TGTGCCTGTTCGACAGGGGTTAATTCACCCCTCCACTTT
TRBJ2-5 | TRBV5-1 | . | 14 | . | CASSLAPGAETQYF | TGCGCCAGCAGCTTGGCCCCAGGGGCAGAGACCCAGTACTTC
TRBJ2-3 | TRBV5-4 | TRBD2 | 16 | few | CASSFLAGGVTDTQYF | TGTGCCAGCAGCTTTTTAGCGGGAGGGGTCACAGATACGCAGTATTTT
TRBJ2-7 | TRBV11-3 | TRBD2 | 13 | . | CASSLPRRGSQYF | TGTGCCAGCAGCTTACCGAGACGCGGGAGTCAGTACTTC
TRBJ2-1 | TRBV10-3 | TRBD2 | 16 | . | CAISESKAGGPDEQFF | TGTGCCATCAGTGAGTCAAAGGCGGGAGGGCCAGATGAGCAGTTCTTC
TRBJ2-1 | TRBV11-3 | TRBD2 | 13 | . | CASSPEGRAEQFF | TGTGCCAGCAGCCCAGAGGGGAGGGCAGAGCAGTTCTTC
TRBJ2-1 | TRBV4-3 | . | 15 | . | CASSQEGSSYNEQFF | TGCGCCAGCAGCCAAGAGGGGAGCTCCTACAATGAGCAGTTCTTC
TRBJ2-7 | TRBV5-8 | TRBD2 | 18 | . | CASILQAGGRFRSYEQYF | TGTGCCAGCATTCTACAGGCCGGCGGGAGGTTCCGGTCCTACGAGCAGTACTTC
TRBJ1-5 | TRBV19 | TRBD1 | 14 | . | CASSPDRPLGPQHF | TGTGCCAGTAGCCCGGACAGGCCCTTAGGGCCCCAGCATTTT
TRBJ1-3 | TRBV5-1 | . | 14 | . | CASSLDSSGNTIYF | TGCGCCAGCAGCTTGGACTCTTCTGGAAACACCATATATTTT
TRBJ1-1 | TRBV3-1/TRBV3-2 | . | 12 | . | CASSQETVEAFF | TGTGCCAGCAGCCAAGAAACAGTTGAAGCTTTCTTT
TRBJ2-7 | TRBV18 | . | 16 | . | CASSLGMTGSLYEQYF | TGTGCCAGCTCACTAGGGATGACGGGAAGCCTTTACGAGCAGTACTTC
TRBJ1-2 | TRBV4-3 | TRBD1 | 15 | . | CASSQESGTGGAYTF | TGCGCCAGCAGCCAAGAGTCTGGGACAGGGGGCGCGTACACCTTC
TRBJ2-3 | TRBV5-6 | TRBD2 | 15 | . | CASSLLSGNTDTQYF | TGTGCCAGCAGCTTGCTTAGCGGGAACACAGATACGCAGTATTTT
TRBJ2-5 | TRBV6-4 | TRBD1 | 15 | . | CASSEEAGGMETQYF | TGTGCCAGCAGTGAAGAGGCAGGGGGCATGGAGACCCAGTACTTC
TRBJ1-5 | TRBV7-2 | TRBD1 | 18 | . | CASTPRTSGGWGNQPQHF | TGTGCCAGCACCCCACGGACATCAGGGGGCTGGGGCAATCAGCCCCAGCATTTT
TRBJ1-6 | TRBV10-3 | . | 15 | . | CAISDTGNYNSPLHF | TGTGCCATCAGTGACACAGGGAACTATAATTCACCCCTCCACTTT
TRBJ2-1 | TRBV10-3 | . | 16 | many | CAISESIQGSYNEQFF | TGTGCCATCAGTGAGTCAATACAGGGCTCCTACAATGAGCAGTTCTTC
TRBJ2-3 | TRBV4-1 | TRBD1 | 13 | once | CASRQGSGYTQYF | TGCGCCAGCCGACAGGGATCGGGATATACGCAGTATTTT
TRBJ2-3 | TRBV11-2 | . | 14 | few | CASSPTASTDTQYF | TGTGCCAGCAGCCCAACTGCTAGCACAGATACGCAGTATTTT
TRBJ1-3 | TRBV7-2 | . | 14 | . | CASSLEDSRNTIYF | TGTGCCAGCAGCTTAGAGGACAGTAGAAACACCATATATTTT
TRBJ2-1 | TRBV30 | TRBD1 | 15 | once | CAWSPGGPGVNEQFF | TGTGCCTGGAGTCCAGGGGGCCCGGGGGTGAATGAGCAGTTCTTC
TRBJ2-4 | TRBV29-1 | . | 11 | few | CSVEVEDIQYF | TGCAGCGTTGAAGTCGAGGACATTCAGTACTTC
TRBJ1-6 | TRBV4-1 | TRBD1 | 16 | . | CASSQITGTGQSPLHF | TGCGCCAGCAGCCAAATTACCGGGACAGGGCAATCACCCCTCCACTTT
TRBJ1-1 | TRBV19 | TRBD1 | 13 | . | CASADRGHTEAFF | TGTGCCAGCGCGGACAGGGGGCACACTGAAGCTTTCTTT
TRBJ2-3 | TRBV7-9 | TRBD2 | 15 | once | CASKVAGHSTDTQYF | TGTGCCAGCAAAGTAGCGGGGCATAGCACAGATACGCAGTATTTT
TRBJ1-4 | TRBV18 | . | 16 | . | CASSPSISQLNEKLFF | TGTGCCAGCTCACCGAGTATAAGTCAATTAAATGAAAAACTGTTTTTT
TRBJ2-1 | TRBV18 | TRBD2 | 14 | . | CASSPPDGRNEQFF | TGTGCCAGCTCACCACCGGACGGGAGGAATGAGCAGTTCTTC
TRBJ1-2 | TRBV6-4 | TRBD1 | 14 | . | CASSPTGNDYGYTF | TGTGCCAGCAGTCCGACAGGGAATGACTATGGCTACACCTTC
TRBJ2-3 | TRBV5-1 | . | 13 | . | CASSSGGTDTQYF | TGCGCCAGCAGTTCCGGAGGGACAGATACGCAGTATTTT
TRBJ1-1 | TRBV6-2/TRBV6-3 | . | 16 | . | CASTPWGGGGNTEAFF | TGTGCCAGCACCCCCTGGGGCGGGGGGGGGAACACTGAAGCTTTCTTT
TRBJ1-3 | TRBV7-9 | . | 15 | . | CASSLELSSGNTIYF | TGTGCCAGCAGCTTAGAACTGAGCTCTGGAAACACCATATATTTT
TRBJ1-1 | TRBV28 | TRBD1 | 14 | . | CASTGALRNTEAFF | TGTGCCAGTACAGGGGCCTTGCGGAACACTGAAGCTTTCTTT
TRBJ1-5 | TRBV10-3 | . | 14 | . | CAIGADSSNQPQHF | TGTGCCATCGGGGCCGACAGTAGCAATCAGCCCCAGCATTTT
TRBJ2-1 | TRBV6-2/TRBV6-3 | . | 15 | few | CASSYRAGDNNEQFF | TGTGCCAGCAGTTACAGGGCCGGGGATAACAATGAGCAGTTCTTC
TRBJ1-2 | TRBV28 | . | 14 | few | CASSLITGNYGYTF | TGTGCCAGCAGTTTGATTACAGGGAACTATGGCTACACCTTC
TRBJ1-1 | TRBV7-9 | . | 10 | few | CASSRGGAFF | TGTGCCAGCAGCCGGGGTGGAGCTTTCTTT
TRBJ2-7 | TRBV12-3/TRBV12-4 | . | 13 | . | CASRPRLAYEQYF | TGTGCCAGCAGACCTCGTCTAGCCTACGAGCAGTACTTC
TRBJ2-7 | TRBV3-1/TRBV3-2 | TRBD1 | 19 | once | CASTKPGQGHRGPYYEQYF | TGTGCCAGCACCAAACCGGGACAGGGACACCGGGGCCCGTACTACGAGCAGTACTTC
TRBJ2-1 | TRBV5-1 | . | 15 | . | CASSLYGQSLNEQFF | TGCGCCAGCAGCTTGTATGGACAGTCGTTAAATGAGCAGTTCTTC
TRBJ2-7 | TRBV7-9 | TRBD2 | 15 | . | CASSLDLSGTDEQYF | TGTGCCAGCAGCTTAGACCTTAGCGGGACCGACGAGCAGTACTTC
TRBJ1-2 | TRBV3-1/TRBV3-2 | . | 15 | . | CASSQEDWASEGYTF | TGTGCCAGCAGCCAAGAAGATTGGGCCTCGGAAGGCTACACCTTC
TRBJ2-5 | TRBV27 | . | 15 | . | CASSLGWGVQETQYF | TGTGCCAGCAGTTTAGGCTGGGGGGTCCAAGAGACCCAGTACTTC
TRBJ2-5 | TRBV19 | . | 14 | few | CASSITAIQETQYF | TGTGCCAGTAGTATAACAGCTATCCAAGAGACCCAGTACTTC
TRBJ1-2 | TRBV5-1 | . | 12 | . | CASRVSDYGYTF | TGCGCCAGCAGGGTCAGCGACTATGGCTACACCTTC
TRBJ2-2 | TRBV7-2 | TRBD1 | 15 | . | CASSRTGANTGELFF | TGTGCCAGCAGTCGTACAGGGGCGAACACCGGGGAGCTGTTTTTT
TRBJ2-4 | TRBV4-1 | TRBD1 | 17 | . | CASSQGVKGTGRNIQYF | TGCGCCAGCAGCCAAGGTGTCAAGGGGACAGGGAGGAACATTCAGTACTTC
TRBJ2-7 | TRBV28 | TRBD1 | 15 | . | CASSKPGQGRYEQYF | TGTGCCAGCAGTAAACCGGGACAGGGCCGGTACGAGCAGTACTTC
TRBJ1-4 | TRBV19 | . | 12 | . | CASSMNGEKLFF | TGTGCCAGTAGTATGAACGGGGAAAAACTGTTTTTT
TRBJ1-2 | TRBV3-1/TRBV3-2 | . | 17 | . | CASSQEVLRGLSYGYTF | TGTGCCAGCAGCCAAGAGGTTTTGCGGGGGCTGTCCTATGGCTACACCTTC
TRBJ1-2 | TRBV27 | TRBD1 | 15 | . | CASSLLGTGQGGYTF | TGTGCCAGCAGTTTATTAGGGACAGGACAGGGTGGCTACACCTTC
TRBJ2-5 | TRBV30 | TRBD1 | 14 | . | CAWRRTGQLGTQYF | TGTGCCTGGAGGCGAACGGGACAGCTAGGGACCCAGTACTTC
TRBJ1-4 | TRBV3-1/TRBV3-2 | TRBD1 | 16 | . | CASSRRSPGTGNKLFF | TGTGCCAGCAGCCGTCGAAGTCCCGGGACAGGGAACAAACTGTTTTTT